Listed below are T cell receptor beta chains from one sample, sequenced in a study of graft-versus-host responses after intestinal transplantation. Repertoires were generated with immunoSEQ multiplex PCR, while TCRdb's copy carries only in-frame clones and drops some. The table includes 90,000 to 150,000 clones, approximately 92% detected once. No antigen is known for these receptors. The sequences come from unstimulated CD4+ T cells sorted from spleen or lymph node cells, collected before intestinal transplant. The receptors were sampled from a human donor who received an intestinal transplant. Both conserved end residues are part of each CDR3. The D gene is left open where the match is weak. Size is omitted from some rows. Given values are once, few, many or a class for expanded clones.

NA,TRBV6-1,few,TRBJ1-4,CATWTEVNEKLFF,TGTGCCACATGGACAGAAGTTAATGAAAAACTGTTTTTT
NA,TRBV28,NA,TRBJ2-1,CASTLTGTSSNEQFF,TGTGCCAGCACTCTTACCGGGACTTCGAGCAATGAGCAGTTCTTC
TRBD2,TRBV10-1,NA,TRBJ2-1,CASSVLAGGSYNEQFF,TGCGCCAGCAGTGTACTAGCGGGAGGTTCCTACAATGAGCAGTTCTTC
TRBD2,TRBV7-2,NA,TRBJ2-5,CASGETSGQETQYF,TGTGCCAGCGGGGAAACTAGCGGCCAAGAGACCCAGTACTTC
NA,TRBV5-1,NA,TRBJ2-1,CASSWGPPTYNEQFF,TGCGCCAGCAGCTGGGGACCTCCTACCTACAATGAGCAGTTCTTC
NA,TRBV19,few,TRBJ1-5,CASSVTGGNQPQHF,TGTGCCAGTAGTGTCACAGGTGGCAATCAGCCCCAGCATTTT
NA,TRBV9,NA,TRBJ1-4,CASSVGATTNEKLFF,TGTGCCAGCAGCGTTGGGGCGACAACTAATGAAAAACTGTTTTTT
NA,TRBV30,NA,TRBJ2-1,CAWSAGAPNEQFF,TGTGCCTGGAGTGCCGGGGCACCCAATGAGCAGTTCTTC
NA,TRBV10-3,NA,TRBJ1-5,CAIRPALGQPQHF,TGTGCCATCAGGCCCGCGTTAGGTCAGCCCCAGCATTTT
NA,TRBV5-4,NA,TRBJ1-4,CASSLERGTNEKLFF,TGTGCCAGCAGCTTGGAAAGGGGCACTAATGAAAAACTGTTTTTT
TRBD1,TRBV28,NA,TRBJ1-3,CASSLIRGMWDRGNTIYF,TGTGCCAGCAGTTTAATTCGGGGAATGTGGGACAGAGGAAACACCATATATTTT
TRBD1,TRBV27,NA,TRBJ2-6,CASSLTGLGANVLTF,TGTGCCAGCAGTTTGACAGGGCTCGGGGCCAACGTCCTGACTTTC
NA,TRBV5-1,NA,TRBJ1-1,CASSSLGHHNTEAFF,TGCGCCAGCAGCTCCCTGGGACACCATAACACTGAAGCTTTCTTT
NA,TRBV27,once,TRBJ1-1,CASSLRFEAFF,TGTGCCAGCAGTTTACGGTTCGAAGCTTTCTTT